This T cell receptor (beta chain) was identified during a study of T cells expressing NK-cell markers. TCRdb reprocessed the 5' RACE reads, with one entry per CDR3 protein and no DNA. In all, the sample yields 350,000 to 400,000 distinct CDR3 sequences. Looked up from germline, CDR1 is SQVTM and CDR2 is ANQGSEA. This CDR3 comprises 13 residues. The source material was blood T cells: a sorted CD56 or NKG2C T cell subset, CD4+ or CD8+ T cells, or bulk PBMC T cells (not recorded which). The chain has TRBV29-1 and TRBJ1-2. This TCR was recovered from a woman aged 50 to 60 in good health. CDR3 loop: CSVERVSSGGYTF.